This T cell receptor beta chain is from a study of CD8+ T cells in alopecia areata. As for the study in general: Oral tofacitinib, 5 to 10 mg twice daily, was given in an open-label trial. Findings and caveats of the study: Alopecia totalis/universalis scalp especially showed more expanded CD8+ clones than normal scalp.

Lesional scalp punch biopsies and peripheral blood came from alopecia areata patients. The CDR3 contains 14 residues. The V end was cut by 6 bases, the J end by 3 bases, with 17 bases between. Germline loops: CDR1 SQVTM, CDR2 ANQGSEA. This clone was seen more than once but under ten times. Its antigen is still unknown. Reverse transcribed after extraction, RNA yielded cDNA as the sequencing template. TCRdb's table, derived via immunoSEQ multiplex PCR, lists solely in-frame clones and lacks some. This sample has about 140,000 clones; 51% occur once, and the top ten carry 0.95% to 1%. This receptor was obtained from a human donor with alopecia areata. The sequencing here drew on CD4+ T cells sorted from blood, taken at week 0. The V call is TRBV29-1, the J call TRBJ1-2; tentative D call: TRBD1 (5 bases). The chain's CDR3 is CSVTRDGTYYGYTF. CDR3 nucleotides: TGCAGCGTCACTCGGGACGGTACTTACTATGGCTACACCTTC.